This T cell receptor (beta chain) was recorded in a study of OX40 agonist ivuxolimab in advanced cancers. At the level of the study: Earlier anti-PD-1, anti-PD-L1 or anti-CTLA-4 therapy was permitted; under 50% had received some. Regarding the study as a whole: The antigens recognized by the expanded peripheral T cells, that is their antigen specificity, were not determined.

Germline V lookup: CDR1 LNHDA, CDR2 SQIVND (reference sequence). The V end lost 1 base, the J end lost 4 bases, and 4 bases lay between the germline ends. CDR3 size: 13 residues. About this clone: Antigen unknown.

The repertoire was sequenced with immunoSEQ multiplex PCR; TCRdb's copy has only in-frame clones and lacks some. Among approximately 33,000 clones listed, around nine tenths were seen once. The sample was CD4+ or CD8+ T cells sorted from blood, taken in a trial of the OX40 agonist ivuxolimab. This TCR derives from an adult with an advanced solid tumor such as melanoma, head and neck, liver or kidney cancer. This chain links TRBV19 with TRBJ2-2; D is unresolved. CDR3 sequence (DNA): TGTGCCAGTAGTATAGGTGCCACCGGGGAGCTGTTTTTT. Encoded protein: CASSIGATGELFF.